The 12 T cell receptor beta chains below all came from one sample that was sequenced in a study of blood T cell repertoires in COVID-19. Some clones are missing from TCRdb's copy, which holds only in-frame ones; the method was immunoSEQ multiplex PCR. Of under 80,000 clones in the sample, 86% are singletons; the top ten hold 4.4%. Input material: peripheral blood. The source of these receptors is a man over 45 with active COVID-19.

Only one count was recorded for this clone. The CDR3 nucleotides are TGTGCCAGCAGCTTACTAGTTTCCGGGAACACCGGGGAGCTGTTTTTT. Amino acids: CASSLLVSGNTGELFF. This rearrangement joins TRBV7-3 to TRBJ2-2; D not certain. The CDR3 spans 16 residues. CDR1 is SGHTA, CDR2 FQGTGA, per germline. V was clipped by 2 bases and J by 1 base, with 11 bases between them.

V usage is TRBV30 and J usage is TRBJ2-7; D gene ambiguous. Trimming shortened V by 0 bases and J by 0 bases, and 12 bases separated the two germline ends. The CDR3 extends over 15 amino acids. Germline loops: CDR1 GTSNPN, CDR2 SVGIG (reference sequence). The CDR3 loop reads CAWSVGPASSYEQYF. The CDR3 DNA reads as TGTGCCTGGAGTGTTGGTCCAGCGAGCTCCTACGAGCAGTACTTC.

V gene TRBV5-5 combines with J gene TRBJ2-5, with 8 bases lining up with TRBD1. Trimming cost V 4 bases and J 5 bases; bases outside gene matches: 4. Germline loops: CDR1 SGHKS, CDR2 YYEKEE (reference sequence). This CDR3 is 13 amino acids long. CDR3 nucleotide sequence: TGTGCCAGCAGCCCTAGGACAGGGGAGACCCAGTACTTC. Amino acids: CASSPRTGETQYF.

The gene calls are TRBV19 and TRBJ1-5, with D unresolved. Trimming took 7 bases from V and 6 from J, leaving 13 bases between them. The CDR3 covers 13 residues. The V gene's germline CDR1 is LNHDA and CDR2 SQIVND (reference sequence). Here the CDR3 DNA reads TGTGCCAGTAATTGGCGGGAGGGTCAGCCCCAGCATTTT. It codes for CASNWREGQPQHF.

This chain joins TRBV9 and TRBJ2-7, with 10 bases matching TRBD2. This CDR3 has 15 residues. Trimming cost V 0 bases and J 3 bases; bases outside gene matches: 3. From germline, CDR1 is SGDLS and CDR2 YYNGEE. The CDR3 spells CASSVGTSGIYEQYF. For the CDR3, the DNA is TGTGCCAGCAGCGTAGGGACTAGCGGAATCTACGAGCAGTACTTC.

The CDR3 is CASSIVTGGGYEQYF. The CDR3 bases are TGTGCCAGTAGTATAGTAACAGGGGGCGGGTACGAGCAGTACTTC. The V call is TRBV19, the J call TRBJ2-7; 9 bases agree with TRBD1. The germline gives CDR1 LNHDA, CDR2 SQIVND (reference sequence). J was trimmed by 4 bases and V by 1 base; bases with no gene match: 5. The CDR3 covers 15 residues.

The chain couples TRBV7-8 to TRBJ2-1; 9 bases are shared with TRBD2. The length of the CDR3 is 15 residues. Trimming cost V 1 base and J 4 bases; bases outside gene matches: 2. CDR1 and CDR2 (germline): SGHVS, FQNEAQ. The DNA of the CDR3 is TGTGCCAGCAGCTTAGGGCTAGCGGGATACAATGAGCAGTTCTTC. Amino acids: CASSLGLAGYNEQFF.

The V call is TRBV28, the J call TRBJ2-7; 9 bases map to TRBD2. Germline V gene lookup returns CDR1 MDHEN and CDR2 SYDVKM. This CDR3 has 15 residues. J lost 1 base, V lost 5 bases, and 6 bases had no gene match. The CDR3: CASSQGLALSYEQYF. As DNA, the CDR3 is TGTGCCAGCAGTCAAGGACTAGCGCTATCCTACGAGCAGTACTTC.

This sequence joins TRBV5-4 and TRBJ2-3; D perhaps matches TRBD2 (5 bases). There are 14 residues in the CDR3. Trimming left V 5 bases short and J 1 base short, with 11 bases between. CDR1 and CDR2 (germline): SGHNT, YYREEE (reference sequence). The chain's CDR3 is CASRPGGGTDTQYF. The CDR3 DNA is TGTGCCAGCAGACCCGGAGGAGGCACAGATACGCAGTATTTT. The variable domain in full, with the rest retrieved from reference TRBV5-4 and TRBJ2-3, is ETGVTQSPTHLIKTRGQQVTLRCSSQSGHNTVSWYQQALGQGPQFIFQYYREEENGRGNFPPRFSGLQFPNYSSELNVNALELDDSALYLCASRPGGGTDTQYFGPGTRLTVL.

The chain is built from TRBV18 and TRBJ2-2; no clear D gene. V was trimmed by 0 bases and J by 4 bases, leaving 9 bases between them. The germline V gene encodes CDR1 KGHSH and CDR2 LQKENI. This CDR3 is built from 15 residues. CDR3 residues: CASSPPGTSTGELFF. The CDR3 DNA sequence: TGTGCCAGCTCACCACCGGGCACATCCACCGGGGAGCTGTTTTTT.

The chain carries TRBV6-4 and TRBJ2-3, with D possibly being TRBD1 (5 bases). The V gene's germline CDR1 is MRHNA and CDR2 SNTAGT. The CDR3 is 15 residues long. The V end lost 4 bases, the J end lost 0 bases, and 11 bases lay between the germline ends. CDR3 sequence reads: CASSAQAISTDTQYF. The CDR3 bases are TGTGCCAGCAGTGCACAGGCGATTAGCACAGATACGCAGTATTTT.

This chain links TRBV9 with TRBJ2-7, with D unclear. The CDR3 is made up of 14 amino acids. V shed 0 bases and J shed 7 bases, with 14 bases lying between them. Germline values: CDR1 SGDLS, CDR2 YYNGEE. The CDR3 spells CASSVAPSLREQYF. The CDR3 DNA sequence: TGTGCCAGCAGCGTAGCCCCTTCCCTTCGGGAGCAGTACTTC.